This TCR beta chain was identified during a study of cytomegalovirus exposure and HLA in healthy donors. The study, taken as a whole, reports: In a later analysis, at a false discovery rate of 0.05, roughly 17,000 TCR beta sequences were associated with HLA alleles.

This clone was seen just once. Its specificity is unknown. The PCR employed 60 Vbeta primers together with 13 Jbeta primers. Generated by immunoSEQ multiplex PCR, the TCRdb table keeps only in-frame clones and is missing some. The table records some 120,000 clones, under 90% of them present only once. The CDR3 is 17 residues long. Unmatched junction bases numbered 12, after V lost 1 base and J lost 4 bases. Per germline, CDR1 MGHRA and CDR2 YSYEKL. Sequenced sample: PBMCs. This TCR was sampled from a woman in her forties in good health and CMV-seronegative. The V gene is TRBV4-1, the J gene TRBJ1-2; 7 bases are a match to TRBD1. The CDR3 DNA reads as TGCGCCAGCAGCCAAGGCCCGGGACAGCTAAAGGCCTATGGCTACACCTTC. It specifies CASSQGPGQLKAYGYTF.